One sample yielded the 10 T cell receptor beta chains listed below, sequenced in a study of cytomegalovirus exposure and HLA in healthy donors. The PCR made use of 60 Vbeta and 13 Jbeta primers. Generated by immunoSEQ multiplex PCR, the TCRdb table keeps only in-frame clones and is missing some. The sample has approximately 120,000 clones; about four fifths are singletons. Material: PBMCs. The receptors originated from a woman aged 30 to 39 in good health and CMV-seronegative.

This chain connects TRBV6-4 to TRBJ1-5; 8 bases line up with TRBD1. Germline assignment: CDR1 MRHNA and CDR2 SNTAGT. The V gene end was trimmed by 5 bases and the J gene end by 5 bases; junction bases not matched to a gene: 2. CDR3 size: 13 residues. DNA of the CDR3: TGTGCCAGCAGTTCAGGGGGCGATCAGCCCCAGCATTTT. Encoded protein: CASSSGGDQPQHF.

The CDR3 is CASSRFGVQSNQPQHF. The DNA for the CDR3 is TGTGCCAGTAGTCGGTTCGGGGTTCAGAGCAATCAGCCCCAGCATTTT. The V gene is TRBV19, the J gene TRBJ1-5, with unresolved D. The germline V gene has CDR1 LNHDA and CDR2 SQIVND (reference sequence). V was trimmed by 5 bases and J by 1 base, leaving 15 bases between them. There are 16 residues in the CDR3. Filled out from reference TRBV19 and TRBJ1-5, the complete variable domain reads DGGITQSPKYLFRKEGQNVTLSCEQNLNHDAMYWYRQDPGQGLRLIYYSQIVNDFQKGDIAEGYSVSREKKESFPLTVTSAQKNPTAFYLCASSRFGVQSNQPQHFGDGTRLSIL.

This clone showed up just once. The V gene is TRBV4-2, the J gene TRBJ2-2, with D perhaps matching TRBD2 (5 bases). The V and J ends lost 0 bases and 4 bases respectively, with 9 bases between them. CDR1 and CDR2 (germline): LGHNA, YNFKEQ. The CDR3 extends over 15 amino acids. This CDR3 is CASSQDRAATGELFF. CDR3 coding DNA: TGTGCCAGCAGCCAAGATCGAGCGGCCACCGGGGAGCTGTTTTTT.

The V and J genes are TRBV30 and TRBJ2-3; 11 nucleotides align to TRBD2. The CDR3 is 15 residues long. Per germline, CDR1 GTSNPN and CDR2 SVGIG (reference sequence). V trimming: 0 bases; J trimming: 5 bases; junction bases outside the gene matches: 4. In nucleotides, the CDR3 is TGTGCCTGGAGTGTCCTAGCGGGAGGTCTAGATACGCAGTATTTT. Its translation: CAWSVLAGGLDTQYF.

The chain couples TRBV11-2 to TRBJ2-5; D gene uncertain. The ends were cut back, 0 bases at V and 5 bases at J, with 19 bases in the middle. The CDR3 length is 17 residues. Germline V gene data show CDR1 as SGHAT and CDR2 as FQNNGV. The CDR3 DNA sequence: TGTGCCAGCAGCTTAGATACTTGGTCTAGGAGTGGGGAGACCCAGTACTTC. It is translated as CASSLDTWSRSGETQYF.

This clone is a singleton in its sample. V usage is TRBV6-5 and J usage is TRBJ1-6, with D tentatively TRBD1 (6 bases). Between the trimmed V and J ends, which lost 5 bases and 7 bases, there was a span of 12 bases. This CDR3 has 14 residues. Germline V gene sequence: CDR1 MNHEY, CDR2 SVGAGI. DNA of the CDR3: TGTGCCAGCAGTGACAGGATGAGGAATTCACCCCTCCACTTT. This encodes CASSDRMRNSPLHF.

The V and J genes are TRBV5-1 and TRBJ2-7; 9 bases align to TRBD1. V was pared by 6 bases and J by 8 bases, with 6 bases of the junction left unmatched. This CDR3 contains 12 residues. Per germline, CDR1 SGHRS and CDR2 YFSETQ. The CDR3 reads CASKMDRGQQYF. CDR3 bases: TGCGCCAGCAAAATGGACAGGGGCCAGCAGTACTTC.

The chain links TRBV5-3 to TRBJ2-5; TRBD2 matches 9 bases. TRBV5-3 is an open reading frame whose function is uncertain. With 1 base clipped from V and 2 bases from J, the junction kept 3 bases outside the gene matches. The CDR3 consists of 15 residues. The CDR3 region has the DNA TGTGCCAGAAGCTTGCGGCTAGCGGGGCAAGAGACCCAGTACTTC. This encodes CARSLRLAGQETQYF.

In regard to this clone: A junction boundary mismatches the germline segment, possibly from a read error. The CDR3 loop is CSSSPPLLATEEQYF. In DNA, the CDR3 is TGTTCCAGCAGCCCCCCACTTCTGGCGACAGAAGAGCAGTACTTC. This chain uses TRBV7-9 with TRBJ2-7; tentative D call: TRBD1 (5 bases). Germline V lookup: CDR1 SEHNR, CDR2 FQNEAQ (reference sequence). The CDR3 covers 15 residues.

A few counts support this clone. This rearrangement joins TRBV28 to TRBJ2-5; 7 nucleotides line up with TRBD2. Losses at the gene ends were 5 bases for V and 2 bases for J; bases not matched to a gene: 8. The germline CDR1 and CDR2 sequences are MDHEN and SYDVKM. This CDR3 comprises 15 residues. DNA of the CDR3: TGTGCCAGCAGTCTAGGGACTAACCTACAAGAGACCCAGTACTTC. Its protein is CASSLGTNLQETQYF. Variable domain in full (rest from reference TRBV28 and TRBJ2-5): DVKVTQSSRYLVKRTGEKVFLECVQDMDHENMFWYRQDPGLGLRLIYFSYDVKMKEKGDIPEGYSVSREKKERFSLILESASTNQTSMYLCASSLGTNLQETQYFGPGTRLLVL.